Shown below are 17 T cell receptor beta chains from a single sample sequenced in a study of Graves' ophthalmopathy and Graves' hyperthyroidism. The study amplified TCR beta CDR3 regions using RNA transcripts. HTBI primers were used in a first-round RT-PCR, which preceded a second-round multiplex PCR. A single record per CDR3 protein comes from TCRdb applying MiXCR to the multiplex PCR reads. The sample yields 150,000 to 200,000 distinct CDR3 sequences, under 40% seen once. The sample comprised peripheral blood. Receptors originate from a woman between 35 and 50 years old with Graves' ophthalmopathy.

The rearrangement uses TRBV12-3 or TRBV12-4 and TRBJ2-5; possibly TRBD2 for D (5 bases). Trimming stripped 7 bases from V and 7 bases from J, with 19 bases between. This CDR3 is 14 amino acids long. The CDR3 sequence: CASKTNRGHGTQYF. The DNA of the CDR3 is TGTGCCAGCAAAACTAACCGGGGTCATGGGACCCAGTACTTC.

This clonotype was counted a single time. This chain joins TRBV7-9 and TRBJ1-5, with 8 nucleotides matching TRBD1. Germline loops: CDR1 SEHNR, CDR2 FQNEAQ (reference sequence). V dropped 5 bases and J dropped 5; count of bases not matched to a gene: 8. This CDR3 has 15 residues. CDR3 sequence reads: CASSPGGFQDQPQHF. The CDR3 nucleotides are TGTGCCAGCAGCCCAGGGGGCTTTCAGGATCAGCCCCAGCATTTT.

The CDR3: CASSHWGSAPYEQYF. The CDR3 DNA sequence: TGTGCCAGCAGCCATTGGGGGAGCGCGCCCTACGAGCAGTACTTC. The rearrangement links TRBV11-2 to TRBJ2-7; D tentatively fits TRBD1 or TRBD2 (5 bases each). Trimming took 5 bases from V and 2 from J, leaving 16 bases between them. The CDR3 runs to 15 residues. Looked up from germline, CDR1 is SGHAT and CDR2 is FQNNGV.

The chain uses TRBV29-1 and TRBJ1-5; D perhaps matches TRBD1 (5 bases). This CDR3 region has 12 residues. Germline V CDR1 and CDR2: SQVTM, ANQGSEA. V was cut by 7 bases and J by 5 bases, with 12 bases left in between. DNA of the CDR3: TGCAGCGCTAAGACAGCTCATCAGCCCCAGCATTTT. This codes for CSAKTAHQPQHF. The full variable domain, in which reference TRBV29-1 and TRBJ1-5 provide the parts outside the CDR3, is SAVISQKPSRDICQRGTSLTIQCQVDSQVTMMFWYRQQPGQSLTLIATANQGSEATYESGFVIDKFPISRPNLTFSTLTVSNMSPEDSSIYLCSAKTAHQPQHFGDGTRLSIL.

This sequence joins TRBV28 and TRBJ1-5; 8 bases match TRBD1. This CDR3 region has 16 residues. CDR1 is MDHEN, CDR2 SYDVKM, per germline. Trimming removed 6 bases from V and 3 bases from J; junction bases left unmatched: 10. In nucleotides, the CDR3 is TGTGCCAGCAGCCGAACCGGGACAGGCAACAATCAGCCCCAGCATTTT. Its protein is CASSRTGTGNNQPQHF.

This clonotype showed up many times. The chain employs TRBV9 and TRBJ1-2; 8 nucleotides align to TRBD1. With V trimmed by 7 bases and J by 6 bases, 11 bases remained unmatched. The germline V gene encodes CDR1 SGDLS and CDR2 YYNGEE. This CDR3 spans 14 amino acids. As DNA, the CDR3 is TGTGCCAGCCGCAGAGGGACGACAGGGGATGGCTACACCTTC. Amino acids: CASRRGTTGDGYTF. Full variable domain (outside the CDR3, taken from reference TRBV9 and TRBJ1-2): DSGVTQTPKHLITATGQRVTLRCSPRSGDLSVYWYQQSLDQGLQFLIQYYNGEERAKGNILERFSAQQFPDLHSELNLSSLELGDSALYFCASRRGTTGDGYTFGSGTRLTVV.

The J gene is TRBJ1-1, the V gene TRBV2, with 7 bases fitting TRBD1. Trimming cost V 7 bases and J 5 bases; bases outside gene matches: 13. Per the germline V gene, CDR1 is SNHLY and CDR2 is FYNNEI. There are 15 residues in the CDR3. Here the CDR3 DNA reads TGTGCCAGCATGTCGGAAAGGGGGCAAATAACTGAAGCTTTCTTT. Protein: CASMSERGQITEAFF.

At least ten counts were recorded for this clonotype. This chain connects TRBV6-4 to TRBJ1-1, with TRBD1 identical over 9 bases. CDR1 is MRHNA and CDR2 is SNTAGT in the germline V gene. With V trimmed by 7 bases and J by 0 bases, 12 bases remained unmatched. The CDR3 runs to 17 residues. The CDR3 sequence is CASNLDRDRAMNTEAFF. Written as DNA, the CDR3 is TGTGCCAGCAACCTCGACCGGGACAGGGCTATGAACACTGAAGCTTTCTTT.

This clonotype was detected many times. The genes are TRBV6-5 and TRBJ1-2; 7 bases map to TRBD1. The CDR3 is 13 amino acids. Germline trimming cut 4 bases from V and 6 bases from J; bases unmatched to any gene: 5. CDR1 is MNHEY, CDR2 SVGAGI, per germline. The CDR3 bases are TGTGCCAGCAGTTTCCCAGACAGGGATGGCTACACCTTC. Encoded protein: CASSFPDRDGYTF.

The genes are TRBV6-2 or TRBV6-3 and TRBJ2-7, with 8 bases identical to TRBD2. Germline trimming cut 6 bases from V and 4 bases from J; bases unmatched to any gene: 8. Germline-derived CDR1 and CDR2 are MNHEY and SVGEGT. This CDR3 has 14 amino acids. CDR3 bases: TGTGCCAGCAGCCAAGTCGCGGGAGGATACGAGCAGTACTTC. As protein: CASSQVAGGYEQYF.

This clonotype was seen repeatedly, ten times or more. This sequence joins TRBV7-9 and TRBJ1-1, with D unresolved. There are 13 residues in the CDR3. Trimming shortened V by 6 bases and J by 1 base, and 9 bases separated the two germline ends. CDR1 SEHNR and CDR2 FQNEAQ come from the germline V gene (reference sequence). The DNA for the CDR3 is TGTGCCAGCAGACGGGCGGAGAACACTGAAGCTTTCTTT. Translation gives CASRRAENTEAFF.

The rearrangement uses TRBV7-3 and TRBJ2-5, with 10 nucleotides matching TRBD2. Germline values: CDR1 SGHTA, CDR2 FQGTGA. The CDR3 is 15 amino acids. V was clipped by 3 bases and J by 5 bases; unmatched bases: 6. The CDR3 sequence is CASSFLAGDRETQYF. In nucleotides, the CDR3 is TGTGCCAGCAGCTTCCTAGCGGGAGACAGGGAGACCCAGTACTTC. The full variable domain, its missing parts supplied by reference TRBV7-3 and TRBJ2-5, is GAGVSQTPSNKVTEKGKYVELRCDPISGHTALYWYRQSLGQGPEFLIYFQGTGAADDSGLPNDRFFAVRPEGSVSTLKIQRTERGDSAVYLCASSFLAGDRETQYFGPGTRLLVL.

The chain combines TRBV7-8 with TRBJ2-7; a possible D gene is TRBD2 (6 bases). Germline V lookup: CDR1 SGHVS, CDR2 FQNEAQ. The ends were cut back, 4 bases at V and 3 bases at J, with 10 bases in the middle. The CDR3 is 13 amino acids. The CDR3 loop is CASSSGTYYEQYF. The CDR3 nucleotides are TGTGCCAGCAGCTCCGGGACTTACTACGAGCAGTACTTC.

This clonotype was picked up many times. This chain joins TRBV24-1 and TRBJ2-5, with D possibly matching TRBD1 (6 bases). The CDR3 is 14 residues long. Trimming removed 4 bases at V and 1 base at J, with 9 bases between. The germline CDR1 and CDR2 sequences are KGHDR and SFDVKD. CDR3 protein: CATSERTAQETQYF. For the CDR3, the DNA is TGTGCCACCAGTGAACGGACAGCCCAAGAGACCCAGTACTTC.

Notes on this clonotype: This may arise from a read error, as a much more abundant clone is one base away. The chain has TRBV6-2 or TRBV6-3 and TRBJ1-1; TRBD1 is a possible D gene (5 bases). The length of the CDR3 is 17 residues. Between the trimmed V and J ends, which lost 5 bases and 2 bases, there was a span of 21 bases. CDR1 and CDR2 (germline): MNHEY, SVGEGT. CDR3 DNA: TGTGCCAGCAGTCATACCCCTAACACGGGACGCAACACTGAAGCTTTCTTT. Protein sequence: CASSHTPNTGRNTEAFF.

This clonotype was seen ten or more times. The chain uses TRBV19 and TRBJ1-1; 10 bases are a match to TRBD1. J was trimmed by 3 bases and V by 3 bases; bases with no gene match: 7. CDR1 and CDR2 from the germline V gene are LNHDA and SQIVND (reference sequence). The CDR3 runs to 16 residues. The CDR3 DNA follows: TGTGCCAGTAGTATCTCCCCCGGACAGGGGGACACTGAAGCTTTCTTT. Translated: CASSISPGQGDTEAFF.

The genes are TRBV7-2 and TRBJ1-2, with D possibly being TRBD1 (6 bases). Deletions cut 0 bases from V and 2 bases from J, with 13 bases between. CDR3 length: 16 amino acids. Germline CDR1 is SGHTA and CDR2 is FQGNSA. The CDR3 sequence: CASSLASGHGNYGYTF. CDR3 DNA: TGTGCCAGCAGCTTAGCCTCGGGACACGGAAACTATGGCTACACCTTC.